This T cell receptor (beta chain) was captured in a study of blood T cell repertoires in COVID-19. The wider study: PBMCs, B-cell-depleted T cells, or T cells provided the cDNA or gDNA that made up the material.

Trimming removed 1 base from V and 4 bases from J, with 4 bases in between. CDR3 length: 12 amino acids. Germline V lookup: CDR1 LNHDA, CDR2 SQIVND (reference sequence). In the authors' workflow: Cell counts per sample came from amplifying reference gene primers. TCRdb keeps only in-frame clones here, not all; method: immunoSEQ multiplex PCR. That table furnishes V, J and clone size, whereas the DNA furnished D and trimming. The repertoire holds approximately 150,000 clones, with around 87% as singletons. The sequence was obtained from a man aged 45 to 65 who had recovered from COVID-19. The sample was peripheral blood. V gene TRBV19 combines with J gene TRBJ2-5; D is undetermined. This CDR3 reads CASSIGRETQYF. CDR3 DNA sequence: TGTGCCAGTAGTATAGGGAGAGAGACCCAGTACTTC.